These 18 T cell receptor beta chains originate from one sample sequenced in a study of technical replicates of blood from several donors. Generated by immunoSEQ multiplex PCR, the TCRdb table keeps only in-frame clones and is missing some. The profile shows 85,000 to 100,000 clones, 94% of them singletons. Sequencing used T cells isolated from PBMCs. The origin of the receptors is a human donor in good health.

J is TRBJ2-6 and V is TRBV7-3; TRBD1 is a possible D gene (5 bases). Germline values: CDR1 SGHTA, CDR2 FQGTGA. V lost 2 bases and J 2 bases, leaving 13 bases between the germline ends. The CDR3 totals 17 residues. The CDR3 DNA is TGTGCCAGCAGCTTAGGAAGCCAGGGAACTGGGGCCAACGTCCTGACTTTC. It codes for CASSLGSQGTGANVLTF.

This clone was seen just once. The gene calls are TRBV28 and TRBJ2-7; D gene uncertain. Between the trimmed V and J ends, which lost 8 bases and 2 bases, there was a span of 10 bases. This CDR3 is built from 12 residues. Germline V gene lookup returns CDR1 MDHEN and CDR2 SYDVKM. In DNA form, the CDR3 reads TGTGCCAGCTTAACCCAGACCTACGAGCAGTACTTC. Translated: CASLTQTYEQYF.

The chain carries TRBV19 and TRBJ2-1; 7 nucleotides match TRBD1. The CDR3 length is 15 residues. Looked up from germline, CDR1 is LNHDA and CDR2 is SQIVND (reference sequence). V trimming: 6 bases; J trimming: 3 bases; junction bases outside the gene matches: 8. CDR3: CASRYRDSFYNEQFF. For the CDR3, the DNA is TGTGCCAGTAGGTACCGGGACAGCTTCTACAATGAGCAGTTCTTC.

The chain joins TRBV5-4 to TRBJ1-5; D gene ambiguous. This CDR3 contains 12 residues. The germline V and J ends were trimmed by 4 bases and 6 bases, with 8 bases remaining between them. Germline assignment: CDR1 SGHNT and CDR2 YYREEE (reference sequence). Here the CDR3 DNA reads TGTGCCAGCAGCGTAAGAGGTCAGCCCCAGCATTTT. Encoded protein: CASSVRGQPQHF.

V usage is TRBV18 and J usage is TRBJ1-1; 10 positions match TRBD1. The CDR3 loop spans 14 amino acids. Germline V gene data show CDR1 as KGHSH and CDR2 as LQKENI. J lost 3 bases, V lost 4 bases, and 2 bases had no gene match. The CDR3 coding sequence is TGTGCCAGCTCACTGGGGACAGGGGACACTGAAGCTTTCTTT. Amino acid sequence: CASSLGTGDTEAFF.

The chain links TRBV28 to TRBJ2-7; 8 nucleotides match TRBD2. The ends lost 5 bases at V and 4 bases at J; junction bases unmatched: 16. CDR1 is MDHEN and CDR2 is SYDVKM in the germline V gene. CDR3 length: 17 residues. The CDR3 here is CASSPVRWGTRTYEQYF. The CDR3 region has the DNA TGTGCCAGCAGTCCCGTCCGGTGGGGGACTAGAACTTACGAGCAGTACTTC.

This clone occurred once. V usage is TRBV6-5 and J usage is TRBJ2-1, with 13 bases aligning to TRBD2. V lost 10 bases, J lost 10 bases, and 13 bases stayed unmatched. CDR1 and CDR2 from the germline V gene are MNHEY and SVGAGI. This CDR3 has 15 amino acids. Here the CDR3 reads CATVGTSGGAWEQFF. CDR3 nucleotide sequence: TGTGCCACAGTAGGTACTAGCGGGGGGGCTTGGGAGCAGTTCTTC.

The J gene is TRBJ2-7, the V gene TRBV6-5, with TRBD2 as a possible D gene (6 bases). V lost 4 bases to trimming and J lost 1 base, with 11 bases between them. CDR1 and CDR2 (germline): MNHEY, SVGAGI. CDR3 length: 14 residues. The CDR3 sequence is CASSWGLESYEQYF. The CDR3, as DNA: TGTGCCAGCAGTTGGGGACTGGAATCCTACGAGCAGTACTTC.

The sample holds many counts of this clone. The chain recombines TRBV6-1 with TRBJ1-2; 9 bases align to TRBD1. Germline trimming cut 6 bases from V and 7 bases from J; bases unmatched to any gene: 9. Per germline, CDR1 MNHNS and CDR2 SASEGT. The CDR3 runs 14 residues. The CDR3 here is CASRARDRDRGYTF. The DNA for the CDR3 is TGTGCCAGCAGGGCCCGGGACAGGGATCGTGGCTACACCTTC.

V and J are TRBV6-5 and TRBJ1-2; D uncertain. Germline CDR1 MNHEY, CDR2 SVGAGI. V lost 5 bases, J lost 7 bases, and 8 bases lay in between. This CDR3 is built from 11 residues. The CDR3 nucleotides read TGTGCCAGCAGTACCCCCGGTGGCTACACCTTC. The encoded protein is CASSTPGGYTF.

Comments on this clone: An end of the junction does not agree with germline; a read error may underlie this. This rearrangement joins TRBV7-7 to TRBJ2-2; no definite D call. This CDR3 region has 12 residues. In germline, CDR1 is SSHAT, CDR2 FNYEAQ (reference sequence). CDR3 coding DNA: TGTGCTAGCAGCCCGTATAACGGGGAGCTGTTTTTT. Translation gives CASSPYNGELFF.

J is TRBJ2-1 and V is TRBV4-1; 7 nucleotides agree with TRBD2. V lost 6 bases and J lost 8; bases outside the gene matches: 13. Germline V CDR1 and CDR2: MGHRA, YSYEKL. The CDR3 loop spans 15 amino acids. This CDR3 is CASRLAENPFHEQFF. CDR3 coding DNA: TGCGCCAGCAGGCTAGCGGAGAATCCCTTCCATGAGCAGTTCTTC.

This chain connects TRBV23-1 to TRBJ2-7; D is ambiguous. TRBV23-1 is an open reading frame, and its role is uncertain. This CDR3 has 13 amino acids. Trimming cost V 3 bases and J 2 bases, with 8 bases left between them. Here the CDR3 reads CASSQFRAYEQYF. The CDR3 nucleotides read TGCGCCAGCAGTCAGTTCCGGGCCTACGAGCAGTACTTC.

The chain is built from TRBV7-8 and TRBJ1-5; unclear D gene. V lost 1 base and J lost 4, with 11 bases in between. The germline gives CDR1 SGHVS, CDR2 FQNEAQ. CDR3 length: 15 residues. The CDR3 loop is CASSLENGLNQPQHF. CDR3 in DNA: TGTGCCAGCAGCTTAGAGAACGGGTTGAATCAGCCCCAGCATTTT. The variable domain in full, completed from reference TRBV7-8 and TRBJ1-5, reads GAGVSQSPRYKVAKRGQDVALRCDPISGHVSLFWYQQALGQGPEFLTYFQNEAQLDKSGLPSDRFFAERPEGSVSTLKIQRTQQEDSAVYLCASSLENGLNQPQHFGDGTRLSIL.

This clone was seen a single time. The rearrangement uses TRBV6-1 and TRBJ2-1; perhaps TRBD2 as D (6 bases). Trimming pared 7 bases from V and 5 bases from J, leaving 18 bases between. The CDR3 extends over 15 amino acids. The germline V gene encodes CDR1 MNHNS and CDR2 SASEGT. CDR3 in amino acids: CASTYRSSANNEQFF. Written as DNA, the CDR3 is TGTGCCAGCACCTACCGATCTAGCGCCAACAATGAGCAGTTCTTC.

This clone was recorded once. V is TRBV5-1 and J is TRBJ2-7; D is undetermined. Trimming cost V 0 bases and J 4 bases, with 8 bases left between them. Germline V gives CDR1 SGHRS, CDR2 YFSETQ. The CDR3 consists of 13 residues. CDR3 sequence (DNA): TGCGCCAGCAGCTTGGTGCCAGATTACGAGCAGTACTTC. Its protein product is CASSLVPDYEQYF.

The V call is TRBV19, the J call TRBJ2-2, with D possibly being TRBD2 (6 bases). The V end was cut by 11 bases, the J end by 3 bases, with 13 bases between. Looked up from germline, CDR1 is LNHDA and CDR2 is SQIVND (reference sequence). The CDR3 consists of 13 residues. The DNA of the CDR3 is TGTGCCTCCAGGGAGGTTTACACCGGGGAGCTGTTTTTT. Amino acid sequence: CASREVYTGELFF.

The V and J genes are TRBV12-5 and TRBJ2-1, with TRBD2 matching 9 bases. This CDR3 is 14 amino acids long. With V trimmed by 7 bases and J by 10 bases, 11 bases remained unmatched. Germline V gene lookup returns CDR1 LGHNT and CDR2 FRNRAP. The CDR3 region is CASALVAGVHEQFF. The CDR3 DNA reads as TGTGCTAGTGCCCTAGTAGCGGGAGTTCACGAGCAGTTCTTC.